The 27 T cell receptor beta chains below come from one sample, sequenced in a study of Ad26.COV2.S vaccination and SARS-CoV-2 variants listed by TCRdb under 2021. This sample's treatment or condition label indicates: around 19 received Ad26.COV2.S at low or high dose, single or two shots; 5 received placebo; per-sample allocation not given. Repertoires of vaccine and placebo recipients were sequenced from samples collected on day 63 after the first injection. Libraries came from the immunoSEQ multiplex PCR assay. Not all clones reach the TCRdb copy of this immuneACCESS table, which keeps in-frame sequences only. Checked studies attribute under half of the gap to unresolved V genes and leave the rest unexplained. In this sample the table shows roughly 460,000 clones, 80% to 90% of which occur a single time. The ten largest clones take up about 1.5% of the sample. The sample was peripheral blood, taken in a trial of Ad26.COV2.S vaccine versus placebo. The receptors were sampled from a person aged 18 to 65 who received the Ad26.COV2.S COVID-19 vaccine or a placebo.

The chain combines TRBV27 with TRBJ2-7; perhaps TRBD1 as D (5 bases). V was trimmed by 6 bases and J by 10 bases, leaving 25 bases between them. The length of the CDR3 is 15 residues. The germline CDR1 and CDR2 sequences are MNHEY and SMNVEV (reference sequence). CDR3 DNA: TGTGCCAGCAGACCCCGTCGGACGCCCGACAGCCCCCAGTACTTC. It yields the protein CASRPRRTPDSPQYF.

This clone has only one observation. The junction departs from germline at one end; a sequencing error may be responsible. The chain employs TRBV10-3 and TRBJ2-7; D uncertain. The germline V gene has CDR1 ENHRY and CDR2 SYGVKD. The CDR3 sequence is 12 residues long. The CDR3 sequence is CAICDVSYEQYF. The CDR3 DNA reads as TGTGCCATCTGTGATGTTTCCTACGAGCAGTACTTC.

The CDR3 protein is CASSYSDRVGTEAFF. For the CDR3, the DNA is TGTGCCAGCAGTTACTCTGACAGGGTGGGCACTGAAGCTTTCTTT. The genes are TRBV6-5 and TRBJ1-1, with 7 bases aligning to TRBD1. Germline CDR1 MNHEY, CDR2 SVGAGI. The CDR3 runs 15 residues. The J segment lost 4 bases and the V segment lost 0 bases, leaving 5 bases of the junction unmatched.

In the case of this clone: The same CDR3 also results from other DNA sequences found in this sample. The chain links TRBV20-1 to TRBJ1-1; D call uncertain. The germline V and J ends were trimmed by 2 bases and 1 base, with 2 bases remaining between them. The CDR3 consists of 11 residues. Germline CDR1 is DFQATT and CDR2 is SNEGSKA (reference sequence). CDR3 amino acids: CSARQNTEAFF. Written as DNA, the CDR3 is TGCAGTGCTAGACAGAACACTGAAGCTTTCTTT.

In nucleotides, the CDR3 is TGTGCCAGCAGCTTAACGGGGACTAGCGGACGAGTGGGCCAGTTCTTC. Protein: CASSLTGTSGRVGQFF. The rearrangement joins TRBV11-3 to TRBJ2-1, with 11 nucleotides matching TRBD2. Losses at the gene ends were 2 bases for V and 13 bases for J; bases not matched to a gene: 13. The CDR3 is 16 amino acids. Looked up from germline, CDR1 is SGHNT and CDR2 is YENEEA. Filled out from reference TRBV11-3 and TRBJ2-1, the complete variable domain reads EAGVVQSPRYKIIEKKQPVAFWCNPISGHNTLYWYLQNLGQGPELLIRYENEEAVDDSQLPKDRFSAERLKGVDSTLKIQPAELGDSAVYLCASSLTGTSGRVGQFFGPGTRLTVL.

The chain combines TRBV30 with TRBJ2-7; 11 bases map to TRBD1. The CDR3 length is 14 residues. The trim removed 0 bases at V and 6 bases at J, leaving 4 bases unmatched. The germline V gene has CDR1 GTSNPN and CDR2 SVGIG (reference sequence). This CDR3 is CAWSVGQGAGEQYF. The CDR3 nucleotides read TGTGCCTGGAGTGTAGGACAGGGGGCTGGCGAGCAGTACTTC.

This chain links TRBV5-4 with TRBJ2-5, with D unclear. Trimming shortened V by 2 bases and J by 1 base, and 0 bases separated the two germline ends. Germline V gene sequence: CDR1 SGHNT, CDR2 YYREEE (reference sequence). This CDR3 has 11 amino acids. For the CDR3, the DNA is TGTGCCAGCAGCTTCCAAGAGACCCAGTACTTC. It translates to CASSFQETQYF.

This clone was detected once. The genes are TRBV13 and TRBJ1-5, with D perhaps matching TRBD1 (5 bases). Trimming shortened V by 2 bases and J by 0 bases, and 8 bases separated the two germline ends. Germline-derived CDR1 and CDR2 are PRHDT and FYEKMQ (reference sequence). The CDR3 is made up of 15 amino acids. The CDR3 sequence is CASSLRGDSNQPQHF. For the CDR3, the DNA is TGTGCCAGCAGCTTACGAGGGGATAGCAATCAGCCCCAGCATTTT.

This clone was recorded once. The rearrangement uses TRBV5-1 and TRBJ1-1; possibly TRBD1 for D (5 bases). Germline CDR1 is SGHRS and CDR2 is YFSETQ. The CDR3 totals 14 residues. V was shortened by 2 bases and J by 4 bases, with 12 bases between the two germline ends. The CDR3 nucleotides are TGCGCCAGCAGCTTTGGTAGGGACCCCACTGAAGCTTTCTTT. The encoded protein is CASSFGRDPTEAFF.

CDR3 sequence: CASSLVYGSYEQYF. The CDR3 DNA reads TGTGCCAGCAGCTTAGTTTACGGCTCCTACGAGCAGTACTTC. This chain connects TRBV7-9 to TRBJ2-7; D is undetermined. Trimming left V 1 base short and J 0 bases short, with 7 bases between. The germline V gene has CDR1 SEHNR and CDR2 FQNEAQ (reference sequence). The CDR3 consists of 14 residues.

The chain links TRBV6-5 to TRBJ2-7; TRBD2 agrees at 7 bases. The CDR3 has 12 residues. Per the germline V gene, CDR1 is MNHEY and CDR2 is SVGAGI. V lost 6 bases, J lost 4 bases, and 3 bases stayed unmatched. The CDR3 coding sequence is TGTGCCAGCAGCCACGGGGGGTACGAGCAGTACTTC. It codes for CASSHGGYEQYF.

A few counts support this clone. V and J are TRBV19 and TRBJ2-7, with 13 bases identical to TRBD2. The CDR3 is made up of 16 amino acids. J was trimmed by 5 bases and V by 4 bases; bases with no gene match: 8. The germline gives CDR1 LNHDA, CDR2 SQIVND (reference sequence). The CDR3, as DNA: TGTGCCAGTAGTACTAGGACTAGCGGGAGTTACCACGAGCAGTACTTC. This encodes CASSTRTSGSYHEQYF.

V and J are TRBV29-1 and TRBJ2-7; D remains unclear. Trimming stripped 5 bases from V and 2 bases from J, with 13 bases between. Germline CDR1 SQVTM, CDR2 ANQGSEA. This CDR3 spans 13 amino acids. The CDR3 sequence: CSVWWGRPYEQYF. The CDR3 DNA reads TGCAGCGTTTGGTGGGGTCGTCCCTACGAGCAGTACTTC.

The J gene is TRBJ2-7, the V gene TRBV18; 13 bases line up with TRBD2. Unmatched junction bases numbered 3, after V lost 3 bases and J lost 4 bases. The germline V gene encodes CDR1 KGHSH and CDR2 LQKENI. The length of the CDR3 is 15 residues. The CDR3 protein is CASSPGLAGVYEQYF. In DNA form, the CDR3 reads TGTGCCAGCTCACCCGGACTAGCGGGGGTATACGAGCAGTACTTC.

The genes are TRBV7-9 and TRBJ1-4; TRBD1 might be the D (5 bases). Trimming took 1 base from V and 3 from J, leaving 15 bases between them. Germline V gene data show CDR1 as SEHNR and CDR2 as FQNEAQ (reference sequence). The CDR3 sequence is 17 residues long. The CDR3 loop is CASSLDGGIIANEKLFF. CDR3 nucleotides: TGTGCCAGCAGCTTAGATGGGGGGATAATAGCTAATGAAAAACTGTTTTTT.

The chain joins TRBV5-1 to TRBJ2-5; D unclear. There are 13 residues in the CDR3. Germline loops: CDR1 SGHRS, CDR2 YFSETQ. Trimming left V 0 bases short and J 3 bases short, with 6 bases between. This chain's CDR3 is CASSLAVKETQYF. The CDR3 region has the DNA TGCGCCAGCAGCTTGGCCGTGAAAGAGACCCAGTACTTC.

J is TRBJ2-1 and V is TRBV7-3; 11 bases line up with TRBD2. Trimming cost V 4 bases and J 5 bases; bases outside gene matches: 4. Germline CDR1 is SGHTA and CDR2 is FQGTGA. This CDR3 region has 15 residues. CDR3 amino acids: CASSSGLAGNNEQFF. CDR3 nucleotide sequence: TGTGCCAGCAGCTCCGGACTAGCGGGCAACAATGAGCAGTTCTTC.

The chain carries TRBV29-1 and TRBJ2-4; a possible D gene is TRBD2 (5 bases). Deletions cut 6 bases from V and 16 bases from J, with 25 bases between. This CDR3 has 13 residues. CDR1 is SQVTM and CDR2 is ANQGSEA in the germline V gene. The CDR3 bases are TGCAGCGTCCAAACCACCGGGGTCGAAAACTCTTACTTC. The encoded protein is CSVQTTGVENSYF.

J is TRBJ1-1 and V is TRBV11-2, with D possibly TRBD1 on 5 matching bases. The CDR3 spans 15 residues. Germline V gene sequence: CDR1 SGHAT, CDR2 FQNNGV. The V gene lost 5 bases and the J gene lost 4 bases, with 17 bases spanning the gap. The CDR3 DNA reads as TGTGCCAGCAGCCCTCAAGGGGTGGCAGGCACTGAAGCTTTCTTT. This translates into CASSPQGVAGTEAFF. Variable domain in full (rest from reference TRBV11-2 and TRBJ1-1): EAGVAQSPRYKIIEKRQSVAFWCNPISGHATLYWYQQILGQGPKLLIQFQNNGVVDDSQLPKDRFSAERLKGVDSTLKIQPAKLEDSAVYLCASSPQGVAGTEAFFGQGTRLTVV.

The chain employs TRBV7-2 and TRBJ2-3; 16 bases agree with TRBD2. The CDR3 runs 19 residues. The J segment lost 1 base and the V segment lost 0 bases, leaving 4 bases of the junction unmatched. Germline CDR1 is SGHTA and CDR2 is FQGNSA. CDR3 in amino acids: CASSLAGLAGGPGTDTQYF. The CDR3 DNA is TGTGCCAGCAGCTTAGCGGGACTAGCGGGGGGGCCGGGCACAGATACGCAGTATTTT.

The J gene is TRBJ1-5, the V gene TRBV19; TRBD1 aligns across 7 bases. The CDR3 covers 15 residues. V was clipped by 4 bases and J by 4 bases; unmatched bases: 7. CDR1 is LNHDA and CDR2 is SQIVND in the germline V gene (reference sequence). CDR3 amino acids: CASSTYRGGNQPQHF. The CDR3 DNA is TGTGCCAGTAGTACCTACAGGGGAGGGAATCAGCCCCAGCATTTT. The variable domain in full, completed from reference TRBV19 and TRBJ1-5, reads DGGITQSPKYLFRKEGQNVTLSCEQNLNHDAMYWYRQDPGQGLRLIYYSQIVNDFQKGDIAEGYSVSREKKESFPLTVTSAQKNPTAFYLCASSTYRGGNQPQHFGDGTRLSIL.

CDR3 sequence: CAWDAGGANVLTF. The CDR3 coding sequence is TGTGCCTGGGACGCAGGCGGGGCCAACGTCCTGACTTTC. V is TRBV30 and J is TRBJ2-6; D not certain. Germline V lookup: CDR1 GTSNPN, CDR2 SVGIG (reference sequence). Trimming stripped 5 bases from V and 4 bases from J, with 9 bases between. The CDR3 contains 13 residues.

This clone was observed once. The rearrangement joins TRBV6-6 to TRBJ1-6; perhaps TRBD1 as D (5 bases). Germline V gene lookup returns CDR1 MNHNY and CDR2 SVGAGI (reference sequence). V was trimmed by 0 bases and J by 8 bases, leaving 11 bases between them. The CDR3 has 15 amino acids. For the CDR3, the DNA is TGTGCCAGCAGTTACTCGCGGGACCCTGATTCACCCCTCCACTTT. Its protein is CASSYSRDPDSPLHF.

This chain uses TRBV6-5 with TRBJ1-1; D perhaps matches TRBD1 (6 bases). Germline V gene lookup returns CDR1 MNHEY and CDR2 SVGAGI. The length of the CDR3 is 12 residues. The germline V and J ends were trimmed by 7 bases and 10 bases, with 16 bases remaining between them. The CDR3 sequence: CASTSRGLGAFF. CDR3 sequence (DNA): TGTGCCAGCACATCCCGGGGGCTGGGAGCTTTCTTT.

The V and J genes are TRBV7-8 and TRBJ2-1; D unresolved. V lost 4 bases, J lost 4 bases, and 8 bases lay in between. CDR1 and CDR2 from the germline V gene are SGHVS and FQNEAQ. This CDR3 comprises 13 residues. The CDR3, as DNA: TGTGCCAGCAGCTCCCTATTATACAATGAGCAGTTCTTC. It codes for CASSSLLYNEQFF.

The chain uses TRBV29-1 and TRBJ1-1; a weak D match, TRBD1 (5 bases). Germline CDR1 is SQVTM and CDR2 is ANQGSEA. The germline V and J ends were trimmed by 6 bases and 7 bases, with 21 bases remaining between them. CDR3 length: 14 residues. CDR3 bases: TGCAGCGTCCCCCGGGACCGATCACCCCGTGAAGCTTTCTTT. Translating it yields CSVPRDRSPREAFF.

This chain joins TRBV9 and TRBJ1-4, with 8 bases fitting TRBD1. The V and J ends lost 4 bases and 4 bases, in that order; junction bases with no gene match: 6. The CDR3 is 15 residues long. The germline V gene encodes CDR1 SGDLS and CDR2 YYNGEE. In nucleotides, the CDR3 is TGTGCCAGCAGCCTAAGGGACAGGCTTAATGAAAAACTGTTTTTT. Translating gives CASSLRDRLNEKLFF.